The 24 T cell receptor beta chains below all came from one sample that was sequenced in a study of tumor-infiltrating lymphocytes in primary liver carcinoma. Between about 20 and 30 mg of unsorted bulk tissue served as the source from which RNA and DNA were co-extracted. Starting from 500 ng of total RNA, TCR beta cDNA was produced with a primer in the constant region. Slightly modified ARM-PCR with three nested multiplex PCR rounds yielded TCR beta libraries. A C-beta reverse primer and TRBV1-TRBV30 forward primers served in each of the first two PCR rounds, at approximately 10 cycles apiece. MiXCR, applied by TCRdb to the multiplex PCR reads, yields one record per CDR3 protein. The sample has under 150,000 distinct CDR3 sequences, 65% to 75% seen once. Sequencing was done on a sample of tumor-adjacent normal liver tissue. The receptors originated from a woman in her fifties or sixties with primary liver carcinoma and hepatitis B virus infection.

In the case of this clonotype: Being one base from a much bigger clone, this may be a read error. This sequence joins TRBV28 and TRBJ2-2; 10 bases are shared with TRBD2. CDR3 size: 15 residues. From germline, CDR1 is MDHEN and CDR2 SYDVKM. In DNA, the CDR3 is TGTGTCAGCAGTCACCTAGCGGGAGAAGCCGGGGAGCTGTTTTTT. Translated: CVSSHLAGEAGELFF.

As to this clonotype: This may stem from a read error, because a much larger clone lies one nucleotide away. V is TRBV30 and J is TRBJ1-2, with D uncertain. This CDR3 has 11 residues. Looked up from germline, CDR1 is GTSNPN and CDR2 is SVGIG (reference sequence). The CDR3 sequence is CALSVRGGYTF. The CDR3 DNA reads TGTGCCTTGAGTGTACGGGGAGGCTACACCTTC. Variable domain in full (rest from reference TRBV30 and TRBJ1-2): SQTIHQWPATLVQPVGSPLSLECTVEGTSNPNLYWYRQAAGRGLQLLFYSVGIGQISSEVPQNLSASRPQDRQFILSSKKLLLSDSGFYLCALSVRGGYTFGSGTRLTVV.

On this clonotype: Because it lacks the conserved phenylalanine or tryptophan at the end, this CDR3 is likely a read error. The chain recombines TRBV12-3 or TRBV12-4 with TRBJ2-2; D may be TRBD2 (6 bases). This CDR3 is 17 amino acids long. Written as DNA, the CDR3 is TGTGTCAGCAGTTTGATCTCGGGGGTGAGGAACACCGGGGAGCTGTTTGTT. It translates to CVSSLISGVRNTGELFV.

The DNA of the CDR3 is TGTGCCAGCAGCTTAGAGGGGACCAGTGGCGGCGGCTACACCTTC. Its protein is CASSLEGTSGGGYTF. This chain uses TRBV11-2 with TRBJ1-2, with D tentatively TRBD1 (5 bases). This CDR3 has 15 residues. Germline CDR1 SGHAT, CDR2 FQNNGV. Trimming took off 0 bases at V and 8 bases at J, with 16 bases between the two ends.

This chain connects TRBV5-4 to TRBJ2-5; possible D gene TRBD2, 5 bases. The CDR3 totals 16 residues. Germline loops: CDR1 SGHNT, CDR2 YYREEE (reference sequence). Written as DNA, the CDR3 is TGTACCAACAGCTTGGCCGGGTCGGACTACCAAGAGACCCAGTACTTC. Its protein is CTNSLAGSDYQETQYF.

About this clonotype: A single base separates this from a much larger clone, so it may be a read error. V gene TRBV28 combines with J gene TRBJ2-7; TRBD1 might be the D (5 bases). The V gene's germline CDR1 is MDHEN and CDR2 SYDVKM. CDR3 length equals 15 residues. V lost 7 bases, J lost 2 bases, and 18 bases lay in between. Here the CDR3 reads CASNATGSLTYEQYF. The DNA for the CDR3 is TGTGCCAGCAATGCCACAGGTTCCCTGACCTACGAGCAGTACTTC.

V gene TRBV19 combines with J gene TRBJ2-2; 8 bases align to TRBD2. Germline CDR1 LNHDA, CDR2 SQIVND (reference sequence). The CDR3 spans 17 residues. V lost 6 bases to trimming and J lost 6 bases; unmatched junction nucleotides: 15. For the CDR3, the DNA is TGTGCCAGTAGCCCCGCTTGGGCCCCGGGAGGGGCCGGGGAGCTGTTTTTT. Protein sequence: CASSPAWAPGGAGELFF.

As to this clonotype: The junction departs from germline at one end; a sequencing error may be responsible. The chain combines TRBV7-9 with TRBJ2-2, with TRBD1 identical over 9 bases. This CDR3 has 15 amino acids. In germline, CDR1 is SEHNR, CDR2 FQNEAQ (reference sequence). The CDR3 protein is CASSARRTGAGDLFF. CDR3 in DNA: TGTGCCAGCAGCGCAAGGAGGACAGGGGCCGGGGACCTGTTTTTT.

Comment on this clonotype: Possible read error: a much larger clone is one base away. V gene TRBV7-9 combines with J gene TRBJ2-7, with 7 bases lining up with TRBD2. Germline V CDR1 and CDR2: SEHNR, FQNEAQ (reference sequence). V dropped 6 bases and J dropped 2; count of bases not matched to a gene: 4. The CDR3 has 13 amino acids. CDR3 bases: TGTGCCAGCAGATCTGGACTAGCCTACGAGCAGTACTTC. Translated: CASRSGLAYEQYF. The variable domain in full, completed from reference TRBV7-9 and TRBJ2-7, reads DTGVSQNPRHKITKRGQNVTFRCDPISEHNRLYWYRQTLGQGPEFLTYFQNEAQLEKSRLLSDRFSAERPKGSFSTLEIQRTEQGDSAMYLCASRSGLAYEQYFGPGTRLTVT.

The table lists this clonotype with many counts. The chain has TRBV7-3 and TRBJ2-3; TRBD2 aligns across 7 bases. The CDR3 is 16 residues long. Germline trimming cut 1 base from V and 4 bases from J; bases unmatched to any gene: 8. CDR1 and CDR2 from the germline V gene are SGHTA and FQGTGA. CDR3 protein: CASSLRAGELADTQYF. The CDR3 DNA reads as TGTGCCAGCAGCTTAAGGGCGGGAGAGCTAGCAGATACGCAGTATTTT.

Concerning this clonotype itself: At one end, the junction sequence differs from germline, possibly due to a read error. The rearrangement links TRBV11-2 to TRBJ2-2, with a tentative D call TRBD2 (5 bases). CDR1 is SGHAT and CDR2 is FQNNGV in the germline V gene. The CDR3 consists of 15 residues. The CDR3 DNA follows: TGTGCCAGCAGCCCTTACAAGGCGAATACCGGGGTGCTGTTTTTT. It specifies CASSPYKANTGVLFF.

As to this clonotype: A junction end diverges from the germline sequence, so it may reflect a read error. The chain links TRBV11-2 to TRBJ1-2, with 10 bases fitting TRBD1. CDR3 length: 15 amino acids. Germline loops: CDR1 SGHAT, CDR2 FQNNGV. As DNA, the CDR3 is TGTACCAGCAACCCCCGGGACAGGGGTAGATTTGGCTACACCTTC. Its translation is CTSNPRDRGRFGYTF.

A remark on this clonotype: A much larger clone differs from this one at a single base, so this may be a read error. V and J are TRBV4-1 and TRBJ2-1; maybe TRBD1 (5 bases). CDR3 length: 14 residues. CDR1 is MGHRA and CDR2 is YSYEKL in the germline V gene. V was pared by 7 bases and J by 9 bases, with 19 bases between. CDR3 residues: CASITIAGYSEQFF. CDR3 in DNA: TGCGCCAGCATAACAATCGCAGGGTATAGTGAGCAGTTCTTC.

As concerns this clonotype: A much more abundant neighbour one base away suggests this may be a read error. The rearrangement links TRBV5-6 to TRBJ2-2; TRBD1 is a possible D gene (6 bases). This CDR3 region has 16 residues. Germline lookup yields CDR1 SGHDT and CDR2 YYEEEE. The CDR3 region has the DNA TGTGCCAGCAGCCGTGGGGGCATAACGAACACCGGGGAGCTGTGTTTT. This gives the protein CASSRGGITNTGELCF. Looking up the rest from reference TRBV5-6 and TRBJ2-2 gives the full variable domain: DAGVTQSPTHLIKTRGQQVTLRCSPKSGHDTVSWYQQALGQGPQFIFQYYEEEERQRGNFPDRFSGHQFPNYSSELNVNALLLGDSALYLCASSRGGITNTGELCFGEGSRLTVL.

To note about this clonotype: Its ends do not fully match the called genes, so a read error is possible. The J gene is TRBJ2-1, the V gene TRBV7-2; a weak D match, TRBD2 (6 bases). Germline V lookup: CDR1 SGHTA, CDR2 FQGNSA. The CDR3 runs 13 residues. CDR3 loop: CVSRAGLYNEQFF. For the CDR3, the DNA is TGTGTCAGCAGGGCGGGACTTTACAATGAACAGTTCTTC.

Turning to this clonotype: The germline gene is not matched at one end of the junction; a read error may be the cause. J is TRBJ2-1 and V is TRBV4-2; D ambiguous. Germline values: CDR1 LGHNA, CDR2 YNFKEQ. The length of the CDR3 is 17 residues. The CDR3: CASSQAPSCKGNNEQFF. CDR3 DNA sequence: TGTGCCAGCAGCCAGGCCCCCTCTTGTAAGGGTAACAATGAACAGTTCTTC.

This clonotype was found many times. V gene TRBV7-9 combines with J gene TRBJ1-2; D is perhaps TRBD1 (5 bases). The CDR3 sequence is 15 residues long. The germline V and J ends were trimmed by 6 bases and 5 bases, with 19 bases remaining between them. The germline V gene encodes CDR1 SEHNR and CDR2 FQNEAQ (reference sequence). CDR3 sequence: CASSEMGSGRYGYTF. In nucleotides, the CDR3 is TGTGCCAGCAGTGAGATGGGATCGGGACGGTATGGCTACACCTTC.

Remarks on this clonotype: A read error may be the cause here, since a much bigger clone is one base away. The rearrangement links TRBV28 to TRBJ2-3; D gene uncertain. Germline V gene sequence: CDR1 MDHEN, CDR2 SYDVKM. The CDR3 consists of 15 residues. The CDR3 DNA is TGTACCAGCCATCCCCCGGGTGGAAGTACAGATACGCAGTATTTT. Residues: CTSHPPGGSTDTQYF. The full variable domain, in which reference TRBV28 and TRBJ2-3 provide the parts outside the CDR3, is DVKVTQSSRYLVKRTGEKVFLECVQDMDHENMFWYRQDPGLGLRLIYFSYDVKMKEKGDIPEGYSVSREKKERFSLILESASTNQTSMYLCTSHPPGGSTDTQYFGPGTRLTVL.

Many counts were recorded for this clonotype. The chain recombines TRBV6-5 with TRBJ1-2; 7 bases map to TRBD1. The CDR3 runs 13 residues. After removal of 1 base from V and 6 bases from J, the junction contained 2 bases not matched to a gene. Germline V CDR1 and CDR2: MNHEY, SVGAGI. The CDR3 reads CASSYFQGDGYTF. CDR3 coding DNA: TGTGCCAGCAGTTACTTCCAGGGGGATGGCTACACCTTC.

Comments on this clonotype: One end of the junction is discordant with germline, which a read error may explain. This chain links TRBV11-2 with TRBJ2-7; no firm D call. From germline, CDR1 is SGHAT and CDR2 FQNNGV. The CDR3 is 12 amino acids. The CDR3 nucleotides are TGTGCCAACAGCGACCCCATATACGAGCAGTATTTC. Translation: CANSDPIYEQYF.

In the case of this clonotype: A much more abundant neighbour one base away suggests this may be a read error. The gene calls are TRBV5-1 and TRBJ2-1; 10 nucleotides line up with TRBD2. Germline values: CDR1 SGHRS, CDR2 YFSETQ. CDR3 length: 14 amino acids. V shed 6 bases and J 8 bases; nucleotides not matched to a gene: 8. In nucleotides, the CDR3 is TGCGCCAGCAAAAGCGGGAGGGCCAAGGATGAGCAGTTCTTC. It translates to CASKSGRAKDEQFF.

As for this clonotype: One junction end does not reproduce the germline sequence, and a read error may be involved. The rearrangement links TRBV4-1 to TRBJ2-3, with D possibly TRBD1 on 6 matching bases. CDR3 size: 17 residues. From germline, CDR1 is MGHRA and CDR2 YSYEKL. The CDR3 loop reads CASSQSLQGSNTDTLYF. The CDR3 coding sequence is TGCGCCAGCAGCCAATCGTTACAGGGATCCAACACAGATACGCTGTATTTT.

This clonotype has at least ten counts. J is TRBJ2-4 and V is TRBV5-1, with 7 bases identical to TRBD1. Germline CDR1 is SGHRS and CDR2 is YFSETQ. CDR3 length equals 15 residues. V trimming: 0 bases; J trimming: 1 base; junction bases outside the gene matches: 1. The CDR3 sequence is CASSLVQGAKNIQYF. The DNA of the CDR3 is TGCGCCAGCAGCTTGGTACAGGGGGCCAAAAACATTCAGTACTTC.

This clonotype has a count of ten or more. The rearrangement joins TRBV10-1 to TRBJ2-5, with 10 bases lining up with TRBD1. This CDR3 has 13 residues. J was trimmed by 4 bases and V by 5 bases; bases with no gene match: 1. The V gene's germline CDR1 is WNHNN and CDR2 SYGVQD (reference sequence). The CDR3 coding sequence is TGCGCCAGCAGTAGGACAGGGGGAGAGACCCAGTACTTC. Its translation is CASSRTGGETQYF.